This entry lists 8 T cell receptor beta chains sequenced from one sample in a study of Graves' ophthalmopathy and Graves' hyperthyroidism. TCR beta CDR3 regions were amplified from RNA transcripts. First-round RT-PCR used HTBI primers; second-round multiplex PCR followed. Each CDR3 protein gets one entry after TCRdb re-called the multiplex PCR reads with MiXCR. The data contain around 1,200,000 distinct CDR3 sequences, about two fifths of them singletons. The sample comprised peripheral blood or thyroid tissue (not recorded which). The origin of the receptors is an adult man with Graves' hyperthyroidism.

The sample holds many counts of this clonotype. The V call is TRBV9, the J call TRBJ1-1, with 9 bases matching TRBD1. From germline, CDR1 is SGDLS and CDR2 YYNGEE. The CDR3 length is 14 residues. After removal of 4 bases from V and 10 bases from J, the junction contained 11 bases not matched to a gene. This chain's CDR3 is CASSLTGTGLRAFF. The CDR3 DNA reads TGTGCCAGCAGCTTAACCGGGACAGGGCTGAGAGCTTTCTTT.

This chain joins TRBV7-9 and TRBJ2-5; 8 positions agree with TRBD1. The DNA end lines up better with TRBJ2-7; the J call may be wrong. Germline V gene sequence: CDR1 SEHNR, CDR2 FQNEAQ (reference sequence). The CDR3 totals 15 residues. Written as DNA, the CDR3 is TGTGCCAGCAGCCCCGTCGGACAGGGCCGCTACGAGCAGTACTTC. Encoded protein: CASSPVGQGRYEQYF.

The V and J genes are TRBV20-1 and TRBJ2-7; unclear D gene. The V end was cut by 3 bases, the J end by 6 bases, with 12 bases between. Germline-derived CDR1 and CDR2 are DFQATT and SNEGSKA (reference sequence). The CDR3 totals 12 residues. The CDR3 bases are TGCAGTGCTAGTACCGGGCGCGGCGAGCAGTACTTC. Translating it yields CSASTGRGEQYF.

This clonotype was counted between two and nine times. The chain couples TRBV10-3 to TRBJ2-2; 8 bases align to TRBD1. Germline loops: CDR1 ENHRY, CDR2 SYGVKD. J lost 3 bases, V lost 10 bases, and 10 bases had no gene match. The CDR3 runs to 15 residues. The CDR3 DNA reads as TGTGCCACCAAAGCCCCGACAGGGGACACCGGGGAGCTGTTTTTT. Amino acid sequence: CATKAPTGDTGELFF.

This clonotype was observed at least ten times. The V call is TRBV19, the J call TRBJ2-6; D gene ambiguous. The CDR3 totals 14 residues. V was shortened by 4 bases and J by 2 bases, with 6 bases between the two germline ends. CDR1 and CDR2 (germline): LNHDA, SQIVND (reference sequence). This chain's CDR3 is CASSTQTGANVLTF. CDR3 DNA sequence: TGTGCCAGTAGTACCCAGACTGGGGCCAACGTCCTGACTTTC.

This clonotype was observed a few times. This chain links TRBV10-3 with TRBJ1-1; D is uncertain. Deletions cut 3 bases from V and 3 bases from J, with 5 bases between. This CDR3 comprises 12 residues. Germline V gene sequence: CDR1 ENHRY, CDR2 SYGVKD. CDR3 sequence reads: CAISDRDTEAFF. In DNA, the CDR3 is TGTGCCATCAGTGATAGGGACACTGAAGCTTTCTTT.

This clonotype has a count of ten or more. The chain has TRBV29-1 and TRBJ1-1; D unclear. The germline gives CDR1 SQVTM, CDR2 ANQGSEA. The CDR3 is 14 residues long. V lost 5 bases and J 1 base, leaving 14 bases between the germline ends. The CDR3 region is CSVSVPQRNTEAFF. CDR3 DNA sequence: TGCAGCGTTTCGGTCCCACAACGGAACACTGAAGCTTTCTTT.

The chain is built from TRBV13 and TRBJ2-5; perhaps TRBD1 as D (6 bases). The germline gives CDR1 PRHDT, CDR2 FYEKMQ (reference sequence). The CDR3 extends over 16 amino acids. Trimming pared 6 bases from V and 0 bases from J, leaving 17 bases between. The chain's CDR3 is CASSLLPDRYQETQYF. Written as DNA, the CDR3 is TGTGCCAGCAGTTTACTACCCGACAGGTACCAAGAGACCCAGTACTTC.